These 18 T cell receptor beta chains came from one sample sequenced in a study of tumor T cells in aggressive B-cell lymphoma. TCRdb's copy holds only in-frame clones and misses some; the assay was immunoSEQ multiplex PCR. The profile shows about 2,300 clones, 81% of them singletons. Input material: tumor tissue. The receptors here all came from an adult with diffuse large B cell lymphoma.

The genes are TRBV7-3 and TRBJ2-3; possible D gene TRBD2, 5 bases. From germline, CDR1 is SGHTA and CDR2 FQGTGA. The V gene lost 5 bases and the J gene lost 1 base, with 16 bases spanning the gap. CDR3 length: 16 amino acids. CDR3 in DNA: TGTGCCAGCAGCCCGGACTTTATGTTGGGCACAGATACGCAGTATTTT. Protein: CASSPDFMLGTDTQYF.

Only a few counts were recorded for this clone. The CDR3 region is CASSLDWTSGQYF. The CDR3 DNA sequence: TGTGCCAGCAGCTTAGATTGGACATCGGGGCAGTATTTT. The gene calls are TRBV7-9 and TRBJ2-3, with D possibly TRBD1 on 5 matching bases. Looked up from germline, CDR1 is SEHNR and CDR2 is FQNEAQ (reference sequence). With 1 base removed from V and 11 bases from J, the gap between germline ends came to 13 bases. The CDR3 spans 13 residues.

The rearrangement joins TRBV6-1 to TRBJ2-7; 13 nucleotides agree with TRBD2. With V trimmed by 4 bases and J by 5 bases, 5 bases remained unmatched. CDR3 size: 15 residues. Germline assignment: CDR1 MNHNS and CDR2 SASEGT. CDR3 region: CASSARTSGRNEQYF. The CDR3, as DNA: TGTGCCAGCAGTGCCCGGACTAGCGGGAGAAACGAGCAGTACTTC.

This chain links TRBV20-1 with TRBJ2-5, with D maybe TRBD2 (6 bases). There are 11 residues in the CDR3. Germline V gene sequence: CDR1 DFQATT, CDR2 SNEGSKA (reference sequence). V lost 6 bases and J lost 5, with 10 bases in between. The CDR3 loop reads CSAERAETQYF. The DNA of the CDR3 is TGCAGTGCAGAGCGGGCGGAGACCCAGTACTTC.

The chain combines TRBV5-4 with TRBJ2-1, with a possible D match to TRBD1 (6 bases). Germline V gives CDR1 SGHNT, CDR2 YYREEE (reference sequence). Deletions cut 2 bases from V and 5 bases from J, with 11 bases between. This CDR3 comprises 14 residues. This CDR3 reads CASSLTGFNNEQFF. CDR3 in DNA: TGTGCCAGCAGCTTAACAGGGTTTAACAATGAGCAGTTCTTC.

A word on this clone: One end of the junction fails to match germline, which may point to a read error. V is TRBV4-2 and J is TRBJ2-1; TRBD2 matches at 7 bases. From germline, CDR1 is LGHNA and CDR2 YNFKEQ. The CDR3 is made up of 13 amino acids. CDR3 amino acids: CASSQELAIGQFF. In DNA, the CDR3 is TGTGCCAGTAGCCAAGAACTAGCGATTGGGCAGTTCTTC.

V usage is TRBV28 and J usage is TRBJ2-7, with 8 bases identical to TRBD1. V dropped 6 bases and J dropped 5; count of bases not matched to a gene: 12. The germline CDR1 and CDR2 sequences are MDHEN and SYDVKM. The CDR3 contains 15 residues. CDR3 in DNA: TGTGCCAGCAGATCCGCCGGGACAGGTAATCACGAGCAGTACTTC. It yields the protein CASRSAGTGNHEQYF.

The rearrangement links TRBV19 to TRBJ1-1; 9 bases line up with TRBD1. The CDR3 covers 13 residues. Germline assignment: CDR1 LNHDA and CDR2 SQIVND (reference sequence). V was clipped by 6 bases and J by 4 bases; unmatched bases: 3. The CDR3 loop reads CASRLTGGTEAFF. CDR3 DNA sequence: TGTGCCAGTAGGTTGACAGGGGGCACTGAAGCTTTCTTT.

In this sample, this clone turned up a few times. The chain carries TRBV5-4 and TRBJ2-7; a weak D match, TRBD1 (7 bases). The germline CDR1 and CDR2 sequences are SGHNT and YYREEE (reference sequence). V was clipped by 2 bases and J by 6 bases, with 18 bases between them. The CDR3 covers 15 residues. CDR3 residues: CASSLGVSGGGEQYF. In DNA form, the CDR3 reads TGTGCCAGCAGCTTAGGGGTCTCAGGGGGAGGCGAGCAGTACTTC.

Of note for this clone: An end of the junction does not agree with germline; a read error may underlie this. The chain has TRBV19 and TRBJ2-7; TRBD1 might be the D (5 bases). Per germline, CDR1 LNHDA and CDR2 SQIVND (reference sequence). This CDR3 spans 15 amino acids. CDR3 loop: CANSPTPQGLRLEYF. In DNA form, the CDR3 reads TGTGCCAATAGTCCCACCCCCCAGGGCCTTCGTTTGGAGTACTTC.

In its sample, this clone was seen once. The chain combines TRBV6-1 with TRBJ2-3; D uncertain. Germline V gene sequence: CDR1 MNHNS, CDR2 SASEGT. This CDR3 is built from 14 residues. Trimming pared 10 bases from V and 0 bases from J, leaving 14 bases between. CDR3 nucleotide sequence: TGTGCCACCTCCCCACAGAGAAGCACAGATACGCAGTATTTT. Translating it yields CATSPQRSTDTQYF.

A single count supports this clone. Other DNA variants within this sample encode the same CDR3. The chain combines TRBV18 with TRBJ1-2, with D possibly TRBD1 on 5 matching bases. The CDR3 covers 15 residues. Trimming stripped 2 bases from V and 2 bases from J, with 12 bases between. CDR1 KGHSH and CDR2 LQKENI come from the germline V gene. The CDR3 spells CASSPVDSLNYGYTF. The CDR3, as DNA: TGTGCCAGCTCACCAGTAGACAGCTTGAACTATGGCTACACCTTC.

The V call is TRBV12-5, the J call TRBJ1-5; D call uncertain. From germline, CDR1 is LGHNT and CDR2 FRNRAP. The V gene lost 0 bases and the J gene lost 7 bases, with 7 bases spanning the gap. The CDR3 has 13 residues. The chain's CDR3 is CASGLVERQPQHF. CDR3 DNA: TGTGCTAGTGGTTTGGTCGAGAGGCAGCCCCAGCATTTT.

The J gene is TRBJ2-5, the V gene TRBV27; the D gene is possibly TRBD1 (6 bases). V shed 4 bases and J shed 8 bases, with 14 bases lying between them. CDR1 is MNHEY and CDR2 is SMNVEV in the germline V gene (reference sequence). This CDR3 comprises 13 residues. In DNA form, the CDR3 reads TGTGCCAGCAGTTCAGGACAGCATGGTACCCAGTACTTC. Translation gives CASSSGQHGTQYF.

The rearrangement joins TRBV23-1 to TRBJ1-5, with D unresolved. TRBV23-1 falls under the ORF class, with uncertain function. V was shortened by 7 bases and J by 0 bases, with 16 bases between the two germline ends. This CDR3 is 16 amino acids long. The CDR3 region is CASTGRSDYSNQPQHF. CDR3 nucleotide sequence: TGCGCCAGCACCGGGCGGTCGGACTATAGCAATCAGCCCCAGCATTTT.

This clone was seen a few times. The chain is built from TRBV18 and TRBJ2-3; D is unclear. This CDR3 is built from 15 residues. V was trimmed by 1 base and J by 4 bases, leaving 12 bases between them. CDR1 is KGHSH, CDR2 LQKENI, per germline. As DNA, the CDR3 is TGTGCCAGCTCACCACTAGATTTGGTAGCAGATACGCAGTATTTT. It specifies CASSPLDLVADTQYF.

This clone appeared a single time. The V gene is TRBV19, the J gene TRBJ1-2; D unclear. The germline gives CDR1 LNHDA, CDR2 SQIVND (reference sequence). Trimming took 7 bases from V and 3 from J, leaving 12 bases between them. This CDR3 has 13 amino acids. The CDR3 nucleotides read TGTGCCAGTACCCTGGAGGCCGACTATGGCTACACCTTC. Its protein is CASTLEADYGYTF.

Judged by abundance, this clone is large. The chain employs TRBV18 and TRBJ2-5; 7 bases agree with TRBD2. The length of the CDR3 is 15 residues. The trim removed 7 bases at V and 2 bases at J, leaving 10 bases unmatched. Germline CDR1 is KGHSH and CDR2 is LQKENI. CDR3 region: CASLSGTHPQETQYF. The CDR3 DNA reads as TGTGCCAGCTTGAGCGGGACGCACCCTCAAGAGACCCAGTACTTC.